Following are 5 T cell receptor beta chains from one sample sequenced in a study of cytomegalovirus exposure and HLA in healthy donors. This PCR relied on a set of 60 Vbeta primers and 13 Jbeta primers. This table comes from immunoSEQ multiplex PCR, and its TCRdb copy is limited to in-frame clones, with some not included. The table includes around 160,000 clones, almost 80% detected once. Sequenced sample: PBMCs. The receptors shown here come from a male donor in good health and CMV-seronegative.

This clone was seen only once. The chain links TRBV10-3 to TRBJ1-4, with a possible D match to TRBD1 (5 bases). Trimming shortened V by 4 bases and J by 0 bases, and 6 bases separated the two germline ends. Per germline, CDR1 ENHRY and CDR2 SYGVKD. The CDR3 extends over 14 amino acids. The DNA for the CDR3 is TGTGCCATCAGTGCAGGGACAACTAATGAAAAACTGTTTTTT. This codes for CAISAGTTNEKLFF.

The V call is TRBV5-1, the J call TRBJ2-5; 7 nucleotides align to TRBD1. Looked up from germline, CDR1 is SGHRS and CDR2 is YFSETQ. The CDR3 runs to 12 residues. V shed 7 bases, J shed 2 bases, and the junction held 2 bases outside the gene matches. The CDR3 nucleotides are TGCGCCAGCCGGGACAGACAAGAGACCCAGTACTTC. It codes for CASRDRQETQYF.

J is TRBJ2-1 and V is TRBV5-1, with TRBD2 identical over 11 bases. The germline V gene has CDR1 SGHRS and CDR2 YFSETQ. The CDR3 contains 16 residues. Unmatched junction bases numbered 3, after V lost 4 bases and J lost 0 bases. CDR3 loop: CASSATSGSSYNEQFF. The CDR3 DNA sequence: TGCGCCAGCAGCGCAACTAGCGGGAGCTCCTACAATGAGCAGTTCTTC.

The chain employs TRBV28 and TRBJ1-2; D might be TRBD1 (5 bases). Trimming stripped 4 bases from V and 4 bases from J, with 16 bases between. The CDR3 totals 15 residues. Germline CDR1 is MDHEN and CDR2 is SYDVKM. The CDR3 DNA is TGTGCCAGCAGTTCCTCCGGGACTGACACCTATGGCTACACCTTC. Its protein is CASSSSGTDTYGYTF.

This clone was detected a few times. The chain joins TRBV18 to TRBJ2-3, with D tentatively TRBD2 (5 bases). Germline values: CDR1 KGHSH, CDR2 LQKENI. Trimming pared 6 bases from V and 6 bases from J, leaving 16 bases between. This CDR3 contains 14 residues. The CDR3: CASSRDPNGDTQYF. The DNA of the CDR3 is TGTGCCAGCTCCCGGGATCCTAACGGGGATACGCAGTATTTT.